Listed here are 30 T cell receptor beta chains from one sample, sequenced in a study of T-cell reconstitution after alpha-beta-depleted transplantation in children. Preparation of the TCRbeta library involved a method that used unique molecular identifiers. One entry per CDR3 protein results from TCRdb running MiXCR on the PCR reads. This table holds some 460,000 distinct CDR3 sequences, roughly 15% found once. This specimen was PBMCs, mostly from graft donor cells, taken 360 days after TCRalphabeta/CD19-depleted stem cell transplant. Receptors originate from a boy younger than two who had a stem cell transplant for Wiskott-Aldrich syndrome, so the T cells may come from the graft donor.

The chain joins TRBV20-1 to TRBJ2-4; 7 bases match TRBD2. The CDR3 has 14 amino acids. Germline V lookup: CDR1 DFQATT, CDR2 SNEGSKA (reference sequence). V shed 8 bases and J 2 bases; nucleotides not matched to a gene: 9. The CDR3 DNA is TGCAGTAATAGCGGGCCGAGGCCCAAAAACATTCAGTACTTC. Its protein is CSNSGPRPKNIQYF.

V usage is TRBV6-1 and J usage is TRBJ2-7, with D unclear. Looked up from germline, CDR1 is MNHNS and CDR2 is SASEGT. Trimming removed 6 bases from V and 1 base from J, with 13 bases in between. The CDR3 extends over 14 amino acids. CDR3 sequence: CASRHSFGSYEQYF. The CDR3 DNA reads as TGTGCCAGCAGACATTCTTTCGGGTCCTACGAGCAGTACTTC.

This clonotype was detected only a few times. The genes are TRBV5-1 and TRBJ1-1; D is ambiguous. Germline assignment: CDR1 SGHRS and CDR2 YFSETQ. The CDR3 totals 13 residues. V lost 6 bases and J 1 base, leaving 10 bases between the germline ends. CDR3 residues: CASNRVPNTEAFF. The CDR3 nucleotides are TGCGCCAGCAACCGGGTACCGAACACTGAAGCTTTCTTT.

In this sample, this clonotype turned up many times. The rearrangement links TRBV12-3 or TRBV12-4 to TRBJ1-1; D unresolved. This CDR3 comprises 16 residues. The V gene lost 3 bases and the J gene lost 5 bases, with 19 bases spanning the gap. CDR3 sequence: CASSLGSTLMRTEAFF. DNA for the CDR3: TGTGCCAGCAGTTTGGGAAGCACCCTGATGAGGACTGAAGCTTTCTTT.

This rearrangement joins TRBV27 to TRBJ2-6, with no clear D. V was cut by 7 bases and J by 8 bases, with 21 bases left in between. The germline gives CDR1 MNHEY, CDR2 SMNVEV (reference sequence). The CDR3 covers 16 residues. CDR3 in amino acids: CASTTSWQVRTNVLTF. In nucleotides, the CDR3 is TGTGCCAGCACCACCTCGTGGCAGGTTCGGACCAACGTCCTGACTTTC.

About this clonotype: The junction does not match germline at one end; this may be a read error. The chain has TRBV7-9 and TRBJ2-1; perhaps TRBD2 as D (5 bases). This CDR3 region has 14 residues. CDR1 and CDR2 (germline): SEHNR, FQNEAQ (reference sequence). The CDR3 here is CASSLIATRGEVVF. The DNA of the CDR3 is TGTGCCAGCAGCTTAATAGCTACACGGGGAGAGGTGGTCTTC.

This sequence joins TRBV4-2 and TRBJ1-1, with 11 bases that match TRBD1. The V segment lost 1 base and the J segment 4 bases; nucleotides outside the gene matches: 5. The CDR3 contains 16 residues. Germline V gives CDR1 LGHNA, CDR2 YNFKEQ. The CDR3 nucleotides read TGTGCCAGCAGCCAAGGGACAGGGGGCCGGGGCACTGAAGCTTTCTTT. The encoded protein is CASSQGTGGRGTEAFF.

The chain links TRBV9 to TRBJ2-2; possibly TRBD1 or TRBD2 for D (5 bases each). V lost 4 bases to trimming and J lost 2 bases, with 15 bases between them. This CDR3 comprises 16 residues. From germline, CDR1 is SGDLS and CDR2 YYNGEE. The CDR3 loop reads CASSLWGRGNTGELFF. Written as DNA, the CDR3 is TGTGCCAGCAGCCTCTGGGGGAGAGGAAACACCGGGGAGCTGTTTTTT.

The V call is TRBV24-1, the J call TRBJ2-1, with D unclear. This CDR3 is built from 14 residues. Per the germline V gene, CDR1 is KGHDR and CDR2 is SFDVKD. Trimming cost V 1 base and J 7 bases, with 10 bases left between them. The CDR3 bases are TGTGCCACCAGTGATTTTGCGTTCGGAAATGAGCAGTTCTTC. This encodes CATSDFAFGNEQFF.

The V gene is TRBV2, the J gene TRBJ2-7; either TRBD1 or TRBD2 may supply D (5 bases each). V was shortened by 6 bases and J by 0 bases, with 24 bases between the two germline ends. This CDR3 is built from 18 residues. Germline values: CDR1 SNHLY, CDR2 FYNNEI. CDR3 DNA: TGTGCCAGCAGGAGCCCCAGGGTGGGACGCTTCAGCTCCTACGAGCAGTACTTC. Its protein is CASRSPRVGRFSSYEQYF.

This clonotype occurred a few times. The chain is built from TRBV4-3 and TRBJ2-7, with 11 nucleotides matching TRBD1. J was trimmed by 3 bases and V by 0 bases; bases with no gene match: 4. The CDR3 has 16 residues. Per germline, CDR1 LGHNA and CDR2 YSLEER. In nucleotides, the CDR3 is TGCGCCAGCAGCCAAGAGCCCGGGACAGGGGGCTACGAGCAGTACTTC. This codes for CASSQEPGTGGYEQYF.

This clonotype has more than one count but fewer than ten. The J gene is TRBJ2-5, the V gene TRBV28; D ambiguous. Germline V gene sequence: CDR1 MDHEN, CDR2 SYDVKM. This CDR3 spans 12 amino acids. Trimming removed 3 bases from V and 12 bases from J, with 14 bases in between. CDR3 loop: CASSFGPGPEYF. CDR3 sequence (DNA): TGTGCCAGCAGTTTCGGACCGGGCCCGGAGTACTTC.

This clonotype was picked up a small number of times. The chain combines TRBV15 with TRBJ2-3; 7 bases agree with TRBD1. The CDR3 has 15 residues. Germline CDR1 and CDR2: LNHNV and YYDKDF (reference sequence). The junction had 5 bases not matched to a gene; V was cut back by 1 base and J by 4 bases. The CDR3 reads CATSRGKGAADTQYF. CDR3 sequence (DNA): TGTGCCACCAGCAGAGGAAAGGGGGCTGCAGATACGCAGTATTTT.

The table lists this clonotype with many counts. The chain recombines TRBV29-1 with TRBJ2-1; D may correspond to TRBD1 or TRBD2 (5 bases each). The CDR3 runs to 13 residues. V dropped 6 bases and J dropped 5 bases, with 14 bases sitting between them. Germline values: CDR1 SQVTM, CDR2 ANQGSEA. CDR3 loop: CSVHPGPHNEQFF. In DNA, the CDR3 is TGCAGCGTCCACCCGGGACCACACAATGAGCAGTTCTTC.

V and J are TRBV20-1 and TRBJ1-5; 8 bases line up with TRBD1. V lost 6 bases to trimming and J lost 0 bases; unmatched junction nucleotides: 7. The CDR3 contains 15 residues. The V gene's germline CDR1 is DFQATT and CDR2 SNEGSKA (reference sequence). CDR3 sequence: CSAQGQAYSNQPQHF. The CDR3 DNA reads as TGCAGTGCCCAGGGACAGGCTTATAGCAATCAGCCCCAGCATTTT.

This chain joins TRBV20-1 and TRBJ2-1; maybe TRBD2 (7 bases). The V end was cut by 2 bases, the J end by 0 bases, with 20 bases between. This CDR3 is built from 18 residues. Looked up from germline, CDR1 is DFQATT and CDR2 is SNEGSKA (reference sequence). In DNA, the CDR3 is TGCAGTGCTAGACCTACCGGAATGCGGGGGCTCTCCTACAATGAGCAGTTCTTC. The encoded protein is CSARPTGMRGLSYNEQFF.

This clonotype has a count of ten or more. This rearrangement joins TRBV12-3 or TRBV12-4 to TRBJ2-1, with D possibly TRBD2 on 5 matching bases. The CDR3 contains 14 residues. Trimming left V 3 bases short and J 4 bases short, with 10 bases between. The CDR3 region is CASSLGGLYNEQFF. The CDR3 DNA reads as TGTGCCAGCAGTTTGGGTGGACTTTACAATGAGCAGTTCTTC.

This clonotype was seen a handful of times. The chain combines TRBV29-1 with TRBJ1-2; D is uncertain. The CDR3 covers 9 residues. Between the trimmed V and J ends, which lost 6 bases and 2 bases, there was a span of 1 base. CDR1 SQVTM and CDR2 ANQGSEA come from the germline V gene. The CDR3 region has the DNA TGCAGCGTAAACTATGGCTACACCTTC. Amino acids: CSVNYGYTF.

The genes are TRBV2 and TRBJ2-1; perhaps TRBD2 as D (5 bases). The CDR3 totals 15 residues. V lost 8 bases and J lost 4, with 18 bases in between. CDR1 is SNHLY, CDR2 FYNNEI, per germline. Here the CDR3 DNA reads TGTGCCAGCGATAGCCGGAGGCTAGTATACAATGAGCAGTTCTTC. Its protein is CASDSRRLVYNEQFF.

This sequence joins TRBV20-1 and TRBJ2-7, with 14 bases fitting TRBD2. Germline V gene data show CDR1 as DFQATT and CDR2 as SNEGSKA (reference sequence). J gave up 0 bases and V 0 bases, and 4 bases lay outside the gene matches. This CDR3 region has 17 residues. In nucleotides, the CDR3 is TGCAGTGCTAGAGATCAAGGGACTAGCGGGAGCTCCTACGAGCAGTACTTC. Its protein product is CSARDQGTSGSSYEQYF.

This clonotype occurred a few times. This chain connects TRBV6-5 to TRBJ2-1; 7 bases fit TRBD2. CDR1 and CDR2 from the germline V gene are MNHEY and SVGAGI. The V gene end was trimmed by 4 bases and the J gene end by 9 bases; junction bases not matched to a gene: 12. The CDR3 loop spans 15 amino acids. The chain's CDR3 is CASSSPRTRGGEQFF. The CDR3 DNA reads TGTGCCAGCAGTTCCCCCCGGACTAGGGGAGGTGAGCAGTTCTTC.

This clonotype was recorded a few times. This rearrangement joins TRBV5-1 to TRBJ2-3, with 10 bases matching TRBD2. J gave up 1 base and V 4 bases, and 3 bases lay outside the gene matches. CDR1 and CDR2 (germline): SGHRS, YFSETQ. The length of the CDR3 is 15 residues. The CDR3 DNA is TGCGCCAGCAGCAACCTAGCGGGGGGCACAGATACGCAGTATTTT. Amino acid sequence: CASSNLAGGTDTQYF.

V usage is TRBV10-3 and J usage is TRBJ2-3; the match to TRBD2 covers 8 bases. Germline-derived CDR1 and CDR2 are ENHRY and SYGVKD. CDR3 length: 13 amino acids. V dropped 8 bases and J dropped 6; count of bases not matched to a gene: 7. The CDR3: CAILQAGADTQYF. CDR3 DNA: TGTGCCATCCTGCAAGCGGGGGCGGATACGCAGTATTTT.

The table lists this clonotype with a few counts. The V gene is TRBV7-4, the J gene TRBJ2-4, with TRBD2 identical over 14 bases. Germline V gene data show CDR1 as SGHVT and CDR2 as SQSDAQ. The CDR3 has 18 residues. Unmatched junction bases numbered 5, after V lost 3 bases and J lost 1 base. The DNA of the CDR3 is TGTGCCAGCAGCTTGGGACTAGCGGGAGTGACGGCCAAAAACATTCAGTACTTC. Translating gives CASSLGLAGVTAKNIQYF.

V is TRBV18 and J is TRBJ2-7; 12 bases agree with TRBD2. V gave up 0 bases and J gave up 1 base; unmatched junction bases: 4. CDR3 length: 17 amino acids. Germline V lookup: CDR1 KGHSH, CDR2 LQKENI. Here the CDR3 DNA reads TGTGCCAGCTCACCACCTCGGCTAGCGGGGGGGTCCTACGAGCAGTACTTC. Amino acids: CASSPPRLAGGSYEQYF.

This chain uses TRBV5-4 with TRBJ1-1, with TRBD1 as a possible D gene (6 bases). Trimming shortened V by 4 bases and J by 3 bases, and 10 bases separated the two germline ends. CDR1 is SGHNT, CDR2 YYREEE, per germline (reference sequence). The CDR3 spans 13 residues. CDR3 coding DNA: TGTGCCAGCAGCCCCACAGGGTACACTGAAGCTTTCTTT. The encoded protein is CASSPTGYTEAFF.

The rearrangement joins TRBV3-1 to TRBJ2-7; no definite D call. Germline CDR1 is LGHDT and CDR2 is YNNKEL (reference sequence). The CDR3 is 13 amino acids. V was clipped by 1 base and J by 1 base, with 5 bases between them. The CDR3 region has the DNA TGTGCCAGCAGCCAAGCTCTTTCCTACGAGCAGTACTTC. It specifies CASSQALSYEQYF.

This clonotype has a handful of counts. The chain links TRBV7-9 to TRBJ1-1; D might be TRBD1 (6 bases). This CDR3 is built from 12 residues. Germline V gene sequence: CDR1 SEHNR, CDR2 FQNEAQ (reference sequence). Trimming pared 5 bases from V and 5 bases from J, leaving 9 bases between. The CDR3 DNA follows: TGTGCCAGCAGCATCAGGGGAACTGAAGCTTTCTTT. Its protein product is CASSIRGTEAFF.

This clonotype appeared a few times. The chain carries TRBV12-3 or TRBV12-4 and TRBJ2-2; TRBD1 matches 8 bases. Trimming cost V 7 bases and J 0 bases; bases outside gene matches: 4. The CDR3 has 15 amino acids. CDR3: CASTLGQANTGELFF. CDR3 DNA sequence: TGTGCCAGCACTTTGGGACAGGCGAACACCGGGGAGCTGTTTTTT.

The chain combines TRBV5-1 with TRBJ2-3, with TRBD2 matching over 10 bases. The CDR3 sequence is 15 residues long. CDR1 SGHRS and CDR2 YFSETQ come from the germline V gene. V lost 4 bases and J lost 4; bases outside the gene matches: 6. The CDR3 nucleotides read TGCGCCAGCAGCCCGGGACTAGCGTTATCAGATACGCAGTATTTT. It yields the protein CASSPGLALSDTQYF.